Below, 28 T cell receptor beta chains from the same sample are listed, as sequenced in a study of blood T cell repertoires in COVID-19. Sequenced by immunoSEQ multiplex PCR; TCRdb stores in-frame clones only, minus some. The sample lists approximately 140,000 clones, 85% to 90% occurring once. The sample comprised peripheral blood. The receptor source for this set is a man aged 50-60 years with active or convalescent COVID-19.

The V and J genes are TRBV18 and TRBJ1-4; a possible D gene is TRBD1 (5 bases). Germline CDR1 reads KGHSH; CDR2 reads LQKENI. The CDR3 is 16 residues long. The ends were cut back, 3 bases at V and 0 bases at J, with 11 bases in the middle. The CDR3 sequence is CASSPIQVATNEKLFF. The CDR3 bases are TGTGCCAGCTCACCCATACAGGTTGCAACTAATGAAAAACTGTTTTTT.

The CDR3 protein is CSAIDGQETQYF. DNA of the CDR3: TGCAGTGCTATTGACGGGCAAGAGACCCAGTACTTC. This sequence joins TRBV20-1 and TRBJ2-5; D gene uncertain. Germline V gene lookup returns CDR1 DFQATT and CDR2 SNEGSKA (reference sequence). Deletions cut 4 bases from V and 2 bases from J, with 8 bases between. This CDR3 contains 12 residues.

This chain uses TRBV7-9 with TRBJ2-2, with D perhaps TRBD2 (6 bases). With 5 bases removed from V and 4 bases from J, the gap between germline ends came to 11 bases. CDR1 is SEHNR and CDR2 is FQNEAQ in the germline V gene (reference sequence). The CDR3 runs to 14 residues. The CDR3 DNA reads TGTGCCAGCAGCCCAGGTAGCGGCACCGGGGAGCTGTTTTTT. The encoded protein is CASSPGSGTGELFF. The entire variable domain, with the rest obtained from reference TRBV7-9 and TRBJ2-2, is as follows: DTGVSQNPRHKITKRGQNVTFRCDPISEHNRLYWYRQTLGQGPEFLTYFQNEAQLEKSRLLSDRFSAERPKGSFSTLEIQRTEQGDSAMYLCASSPGSGTGELFFGEGSRLTVL.

J is TRBJ1-6 and V is TRBV9; D uncertain. The CDR3 length is 13 residues. Deletions cut 0 bases from V and 8 bases from J, with 6 bases between. CDR1 and CDR2 from the germline V gene are SGDLS and YYNGEE. CDR3 nucleotides: TGTGCCAGCAGCGTAGATCGGTATTCACCCCTCCACTTT. The encoded protein is CASSVDRYSPLHF.

The chain links TRBV9 to TRBJ2-2; 7 nucleotides line up with TRBD2. This CDR3 is built from 16 residues. The V gene's germline CDR1 is SGDLS and CDR2 YYNGEE. The trim removed 0 bases at V and 2 bases at J, leaving 4 bases unmatched. CDR3: CASSVDPGGNTGELFF. DNA for the CDR3: TGTGCCAGCAGCGTAGACCCGGGAGGCAACACCGGGGAGCTGTTTTTT.

The chain employs TRBV2 and TRBJ2-1, with 8 nucleotides matching TRBD2. V lost 7 bases and J lost 4; bases outside the gene matches: 3. CDR1 SNHLY and CDR2 FYNNEI come from the germline V gene. The CDR3 has 13 amino acids. CDR3 region: CASNRGGYNEQFF. CDR3 sequence (DNA): TGTGCCAGCAACCGGGGGGGATACAATGAGCAGTTCTTC.

The genes are TRBV24-1 and TRBJ2-2; D is possibly TRBD1 (5 bases). V was pared by 7 bases and J by 6 bases, with 11 bases between. The CDR3 spans 13 residues. Germline values: CDR1 KGHDR, CDR2 SFDVKD. CDR3 DNA: TGTGCCACCAGAGGGGTTGGCGCCGGGGAGCTGTTTTTT. Amino acids: CATRGVGAGELFF.

CDR3 bases: TGTGCCAGCAGCCAGGACAGTGACAATGAGCAGTTCTTC. This sequence encodes CASSQDSDNEQFF. V gene TRBV3-1 (or the pseudogene TRBV3-2) combines with J gene TRBJ2-1, with a tentative D call TRBD1 (6 bases). The CDR3 is made up of 13 amino acids. From germline, CDR1 is LGHDT and CDR2 YNNKEL (reference sequence). V lost 3 bases and J 5 bases, leaving 8 bases between the germline ends.

The V gene is TRBV10-2, the J gene TRBJ1-1; 8 nucleotides agree with TRBD1. With 5 bases clipped from V and 10 bases from J, the junction kept 12 bases outside the gene matches. Germline-derived CDR1 and CDR2 are WSHSY and SAAADI. This CDR3 region has 14 residues. The CDR3 DNA is TGCGCCAGCAGTCCCTCGGGCAGGGGGCGACTAGCTTTCTTT. Its protein is CASSPSGRGRLAFF.

A single count supports this clone. The V gene is TRBV27, the J gene TRBJ2-5; D unresolved. This CDR3 is 17 amino acids long. V lost 0 bases to trimming and J lost 3 bases, with 17 bases between them. Germline V gene data show CDR1 as MNHEY and CDR2 as SMNVEV (reference sequence). The CDR3 loop reads CASSLSAAFLRKETQYF. In DNA form, the CDR3 reads TGTGCCAGCAGTTTATCGGCCGCCTTCCTGAGGAAAGAGACCCAGTACTTC.

The chain combines TRBV25-1 with TRBJ2-1, with D maybe TRBD1 (6 bases). The CDR3 runs to 13 residues. Trimming took off 5 bases at V and 5 bases at J, with 10 bases between the two ends. Germline-derived CDR1 and CDR2 are MGHDK and SYGVNS. CDR3 protein: CASSRDTNNEQFF. Written as DNA, the CDR3 is TGTGCCAGCAGTCGGGACACCAACAATGAGCAGTTCTTC.

V and J are TRBV5-4 and TRBJ2-1; 7 positions match TRBD2. The CDR3 covers 16 residues. V was pared by 4 bases and J by 0 bases, with 7 bases of the junction left unmatched. CDR1 is SGHNT and CDR2 is YYREEE in the germline V gene (reference sequence). The CDR3 sequence: CASSTGGINSYNEQFF. In DNA form, the CDR3 reads TGTGCCAGCAGCACGGGGGGAATTAACTCCTACAATGAGCAGTTCTTC.

The rearrangement links TRBV6-5 to TRBJ1-2; TRBD1 might be the D (5 bases). V dropped 2 bases and J dropped 2 bases, with 12 bases sitting between them. From germline, CDR1 is MNHEY and CDR2 SVGAGI. This CDR3 region has 15 residues. The CDR3: CASSYLDSLNYGYTF. The CDR3 DNA sequence: TGTGCCAGCAGTTACCTAGACAGTTTGAACTATGGCTACACCTTC.

V and J are TRBV15 and TRBJ2-3; D may be TRBD2 (6 bases). V dropped 0 bases and J dropped 3 bases, with 13 bases sitting between them. Germline V gene data show CDR1 as LNHNV and CDR2 as YYDKDF (reference sequence). The CDR3 spans 16 residues. The CDR3 reads CATSREEGVRTDTQYF. The CDR3 region has the DNA TGTGCCACCAGCAGAGAGGAGGGAGTAAGGACAGATACGCAGTATTTT.

The chain links TRBV4-2 to TRBJ2-6, with 12 bases lining up with TRBD2. V gave up 4 bases and J gave up 2 bases; unmatched junction bases: 3. The CDR3 length is 17 residues. Germline lookup yields CDR1 LGHNA and CDR2 YNFKEQ. The CDR3 DNA follows: TGTGCCAGCAGCCCGCTAGCGGGAGGGCCTGGGGCCAACGTCCTGACTTTC. This encodes CASSPLAGGPGANVLTF.

The chain couples TRBV7-6 to TRBJ2-1, with 15 bases identical to TRBD2. The CDR3 covers 17 residues. Per germline, CDR1 SGHVS and CDR2 FNYEAQ. The V segment lost 4 bases and the J segment 10 bases; nucleotides outside the gene matches: 11. CDR3 DNA sequence: TGTGCCAGCAGCTCCCCGAACGGACTAGCGGGAGGGCAGGAGCAGTTCTTC. It is translated as CASSSPNGLAGGQEQFF.

This clone was picked up a small number of times. The chain recombines TRBV7-2 with TRBJ2-3; TRBD2 aligns across 12 bases. This CDR3 has 14 residues. In germline, CDR1 is SGHTA, CDR2 FQGNSA. V lost 8 bases to trimming and J lost 5 bases; unmatched junction nucleotides: 5. In nucleotides, the CDR3 is TGTGCCAGCCTAGCGGGAGGGCCAGGAGATACGCAGTATTTT. Translated: CASLAGGPGDTQYF.

This chain connects TRBV18 to TRBJ2-1, with a weak D call TRBD2 (6 bases). Trimming removed 3 bases from V and 9 bases from J, with 15 bases in between. CDR1 and CDR2 from the germline V gene are KGHSH and LQKENI. The CDR3 sequence is 14 residues long. The CDR3, as DNA: TGTGCCAGCTCACCTACTTCTAGCGACCTTGAGCAGTTCTTC. Protein sequence: CASSPTSSDLEQFF.

The rearrangement joins TRBV19 to TRBJ2-7; a weak D match, TRBD1 (5 bases). Germline V gene data show CDR1 as LNHDA and CDR2 as SQIVND (reference sequence). V lost 4 bases and J 5 bases, leaving 15 bases between the germline ends. This CDR3 is 14 amino acids long. The CDR3 sequence is CASSKAGRRDEQYF. CDR3 DNA: TGTGCCAGTAGTAAGGCAGGTCGCAGGGACGAGCAGTACTTC.

This chain connects TRBV19 to TRBJ2-6; TRBD1 matches at 10 bases. V gave up 6 bases and J gave up 2 bases; unmatched junction bases: 4. This CDR3 comprises 16 residues. The germline gives CDR1 LNHDA, CDR2 SQIVND (reference sequence). CDR3 sequence reads: CASSPGQGAGANVLTF. As DNA, the CDR3 is TGTGCCAGTAGCCCCGGACAGGGGGCTGGGGCCAACGTCCTGACTTTC.

This clone was seen only once. The chain has TRBV29-1 and TRBJ2-1, with D perhaps matching TRBD1 (6 bases). Germline V gene data show CDR1 as SQVTM and CDR2 as ANQGSEA. Deletions cut 5 bases from V and 5 bases from J, with 13 bases between. The CDR3 is 13 amino acids. The CDR3 reads CSVRRGGDNEQFF. In DNA form, the CDR3 reads TGCAGCGTTCGGCGAGGGGGAGACAATGAGCAGTTCTTC.

The J gene is TRBJ2-5, the V gene TRBV4-1; D might be TRBD2 (7 bases). CDR3 length equals 15 residues. Germline assignment: CDR1 MGHRA and CDR2 YSYEKL. V lost 0 bases, J lost 5 bases, and 13 bases lay in between. The CDR3 DNA sequence: TGCGCCAGCAGCCAAGATGCGCGGGGGCTGGAGACCCAGTACTTC. Residues: CASSQDARGLETQYF.

The V and J genes are TRBV15 and TRBJ2-5, with TRBD2 identical over 8 bases. Germline loops: CDR1 LNHNV, CDR2 YYDKDF (reference sequence). With 0 bases clipped from V and 5 bases from J, the junction kept 8 bases outside the gene matches. The CDR3 sequence is 16 residues long. DNA for the CDR3: TGTGCCACCAGCAGAGATGATCGACTAGCGCTGGAGACCCAGTACTTC. Protein sequence: CATSRDDRLALETQYF.

J is TRBJ1-1 and V is TRBV7-2; D is undetermined. The CDR3 contains 11 residues. Germline V gene sequence: CDR1 SGHTA, CDR2 FQGNSA. Trimming shortened V by 5 bases and J by 3 bases, and 4 bases separated the two germline ends. The CDR3 bases are TGTGCCAGCAGCCCGTACACTGAAGCTTTCTTT. It specifies CASSPYTEAFF.

The V and J genes are TRBV6-2 or TRBV6-3 and TRBJ2-3; 13 nucleotides agree with TRBD2. Trimming removed 2 bases from V and 8 bases from J; junction bases left unmatched: 13. The CDR3 length is 18 residues. Germline V CDR1 and CDR2: MNHEY, SVGEGT. DNA of the CDR3: TGTGCCAGCAGTTACGAACTGGGACTAGCGGGGTCACAGGGTACGCAGTATTTT. Its protein is CASSYELGLAGSQGTQYF.

The chain links TRBV5-1 to TRBJ2-2; D remains unclear. Trimming removed 0 bases at V and 2 bases at J, with 11 bases between. Germline CDR1 and CDR2: SGHRS and YFSETQ. The CDR3 contains 16 residues. The CDR3 is CASSLAGVFNTGELFF. The CDR3 DNA is TGCGCCAGCAGCTTGGCCGGAGTTTTTAACACCGGGGAGCTGTTTTTT.

The V gene is TRBV2, the J gene TRBJ1-1; 7 bases are a match to TRBD1. The CDR3 length is 14 residues. V shed 2 bases, J shed 4 bases, and the junction held 4 bases outside the gene matches. Per the germline V gene, CDR1 is SNHLY and CDR2 is FYNNEI. In nucleotides, the CDR3 is TGTGCCAGCAGTGAAAGGGGGCTAGGCACTGAAGCTTTCTTT. Its protein product is CASSERGLGTEAFF.

This chain links TRBV10-2 with TRBJ2-2; D unclear. The length of the CDR3 is 11 residues. Germline V gene data show CDR1 as WSHSY and CDR2 as SAAADI. Trimming cost V 6 bases and J 7 bases, with 6 bases left between them. CDR3 in DNA: TGCGCCAGCAGAGGAGACGGGGAGCTGTTTTTT. Translating gives CASRGDGELFF.